These T cell receptor beta chains were read from a single sample in a study of cytomegalovirus exposure and HLA in healthy donors. Here immunoSEQ multiplex PCR was the method, and the copy in TCRdb shows in-frame clones only, minus some. The repertoire has over 150,000 clones, about 96% of them found once; the top ten carry more than 0.7%. What was sequenced was PBMCs. Receptors originate from a woman under 30 in good health and CMV-seronegative. Both conserved end residues are trimmed from each CDR3.

j_gene,v_gene,CDR3aa
TRBJ2-7,TRBV9,ASSVATGREGYYEQY
TRBJ2-5,TRBV7-8,ASSPKLGLAGGWQETQY
TRBJ1-2,TRBV6-6,ASRSRGLAHGYT
TRBJ1-2,TRBV9,ASSTPSQGSSGYT
TRBJ1-3,TRBV7-2,ASSLETAGNTIY
TRBJ2-7,TRBV11-2,ASSVPGGYEQY
TRBJ1-1,TRBV7-2,ASSSVPRGTGNTEAF
TRBJ1-5,TRBV30,AWTQGLENQPQH
TRBJ1-1,TRBV7-9,ASSYLTENTEAF
TRBJ1-1,TRBV14,ASSDDSTGYTEAF
TRBJ1-2,TRBV27,ASSSTGAPAYGYT
TRBJ1-2,TRBV5-6,ASSADRVYGYT
TRBJ1-1,TRBV29-1,SVGDIRLNTEAF
TRBJ2-7,TRBV27,ASSLSRLYEQY
TRBJ1-2,TRBV27,ASSLRGWGRGSYT
TRBJ2-3,TRBV2,ASSERGGADTQY
TRBJ2-7,TRBV30,AWTFADSYEQY